Sequencing of this T cell receptor beta chain was carried out in a study of OX40 agonist ivuxolimab in advanced cancers. Across the study: People in dose escalation had one of these cancers: hepatocellular carcinoma, melanoma, renal cell or head and neck cancer. Males comprised approximately 84% of the group, whose mean age was approximately 60 years (range 23 to 79).

CDR1 SGHTA and CDR2 FQGNSA come from the germline V gene. The CDR3 is 14 amino acids. The V end was cut by 6 bases, the J end by 1 base, with 12 bases between. General observations from the study: Expanded clones belonging to CD8+ T cells outnumbered, on average, those of CD4+.

Only in-frame clones appear in the TCRdb table, and some are missing; sequencing was by immunoSEQ multiplex PCR. The table includes about 66,000 clones, around 84% detected once. As for this clone: Its specificity is unknown.

Sampling of blood occurred at baseline, cycle 4 day 1, and cycle 7 day 1. The chain couples TRBV7-2 to TRBJ1-1, with a tentative D call TRBD1 (5 bases). The sample in question was CD4+ or CD8+ T cells sorted from blood, obtained in a trial of the OX40 agonist ivuxolimab. The sequence derives from an adult with an advanced solid tumor such as melanoma, head and neck, liver or kidney cancer. The CDR3 nucleotides read TGTGCCAGCAGATTCAGGGTTGGGAACACTGAAGCTTTCTTT. This codes for CASRFRVGNTEAFF.